The present TCR beta chain was sequenced within a study of blood T cell repertoires in COVID-19. The CDR3 length is 17 residues. V gave up 3 bases and J gave up 0 bases; unmatched junction bases: 10. Germline CDR1 and CDR2: MNHEY and SVGEGT. The repertoire was sequenced with immunoSEQ multiplex PCR; TCRdb's copy has only in-frame clones and lacks some. This table holds hundreds of thousands of clones, more than 75% found once. The sequenced sample was peripheral blood. This rearrangement joins TRBV6-2 or TRBV6-3 to TRBJ2-7, with 8 bases lining up with TRBD1. This TCR came from a woman aged 45 to 65 with active or convalescent COVID-19. CDR3 sequence reads: CASSYDLRTGISYEQYF. The CDR3 coding sequence is TGTGCCAGCAGTTATGATCTCCGGACAGGGATCTCCTACGAGCAGTACTTC.